The rows below give T cell receptor beta chains drawn from one sample of a study of Ad26.COV2.S vaccination and SARS-CoV-2 variants. Profiled with immunoSEQ multiplex PCR; TCRdb holds only in-frame clones, not every one. The sample records about 480,000 clones, around nine tenths being singletons. Sequenced here: peripheral blood, sampled in a trial of Ad26.COV2.S vaccine versus placebo. All receptors derive from a person between 18 and 59 years old who received the Ad26.COV2.S COVID-19 vaccine or a placebo. CDR3s leave out the opening cysteine and the closing phenylalanine or tryptophan. The order of the fields is CDR3 protein, V gene.

ASSSGSSRGYEQY,TRBV7-7
AWSIGANWNEKLF,TRBV30
ASSEEGWTNFNYGYT,TRBV2
ASNGGRTDTQY,TRBV19
SAYYGGIMNTEAF,TRBV29-1
ATLARTDTQY,TRBV6-6
ARSLGARTHRWGTDTQY,TRBV5-3
SVDSLSRSQETQY,TRBV29-1
ASSLGLAGPRGNEQF,TRBV28
ASSFYRGDSGANVLT,TRBV28
ASSPPVGGYT,TRBV7-9
ASHSWREGPDTQY,TRBV7-2
ASRVLERGEAF,TRBV19
ASSLEGLAGTGELF,TRBV11-3
ASSVAGSSGNTIY,TRBV9
ASSIAVTGGFIDTEAF,TRBV19
ASSFGGTRSYNEQF,TRBV13
AWEGGSGTDTQY,TRBV30
ASSLGGDQPQH,TRBV7-9
AWSQGGNTEAF,TRBV30
ASSGELAGVEQY,TRBV7-9
SGGRDIYEQY,TRBV29-1
ASSSTRQGAYEQY,TRBV5-4
AADRGANVLT,TRBV28
ASSQDHQGKGEKLF,TRBV4-2
ASSPDPRTGAYEQY,TRBV7-9
ASSPEGRRETQY,TRBV18
ASSLYSGGVGNEQF,TRBV28
ASTLAQGSTDTQY,TRBV7-9
ASTYSGELF,TRBV19
ASSLAGIDEQF,TRBV28
ASTGEAEQF,TRBV10-3
ASSPLGLASHRETQY,TRBV18
ASSPGTGSSGNTIY,TRBV2
ASSSSGLAGLAGELF,TRBV7-3
ASSLSPDTSYGYT,TRBV7-3
ASMRVGTGGRNEQF,TRBV6-6
ASSLRQGARRENYEQY,TRBV7-9
ASSYRTMNTEAF,TRBV6-5
ASSLEGGRQPQH,TRBV7-8
ASSLGAGVGETQY,TRBV7-8
ASSPPGLSQETQY,TRBV28
ASSTERSYNEQF,TRBV5-4
ASSASGFGNEKLF,TRBV5-1
AWSRGGLPGTDTQY,TRBV30
ASRWGLGTGELF,TRBV6-5
ASSLAGGGYGYT,TRBV5-1
ASRLRALGGYT,TRBV7-2
ASSQGGSGKETQY,TRBV4-3
ASSYSLRASTDTQY,TRBV6-5
ASSIGRGSYEQY,TRBV19
ASSVQGNYGYT,TRBV11-2
ASSEGEYEQY,TRBV2
ASSSSPGQGFGYT,TRBV28
ASSPPSVQETQY,TRBV5-4